This T cell receptor beta chain was sequenced for a study of blood T cell repertoires in COVID-19. Across the whole study: Samples representing acute and convalescent COVID-19 were sourced from the United States, Italy and Spain.

CDR1 KGHDR and CDR2 SFDVKD come from the germline V gene. The CDR3 spans 16 residues. The V gene end was trimmed by 3 bases and the J gene end by 2 bases; junction bases not matched to a gene: 9. Method: immunoSEQ multiplex PCR; TCRdb's copy keeps in-frame clones and lacks some. There are 180,000 or so clones in the sample; approximately 86% occur only once, and 0.99% lies in the top ten. This receptor was obtained from a man aged 18 to 30 with acute or convalescent COVID-19. The sequencing sample was made of peripheral blood. The V and J genes are TRBV24-1 and TRBJ2-7; 7 positions agree with TRBD1. CDR3 coding DNA: TGTGCCACCAGTGATAGGAAGGGGGACAGACCCTACGAGCAGTACTTC. Translating gives CATSDRKGDRPYEQYF.